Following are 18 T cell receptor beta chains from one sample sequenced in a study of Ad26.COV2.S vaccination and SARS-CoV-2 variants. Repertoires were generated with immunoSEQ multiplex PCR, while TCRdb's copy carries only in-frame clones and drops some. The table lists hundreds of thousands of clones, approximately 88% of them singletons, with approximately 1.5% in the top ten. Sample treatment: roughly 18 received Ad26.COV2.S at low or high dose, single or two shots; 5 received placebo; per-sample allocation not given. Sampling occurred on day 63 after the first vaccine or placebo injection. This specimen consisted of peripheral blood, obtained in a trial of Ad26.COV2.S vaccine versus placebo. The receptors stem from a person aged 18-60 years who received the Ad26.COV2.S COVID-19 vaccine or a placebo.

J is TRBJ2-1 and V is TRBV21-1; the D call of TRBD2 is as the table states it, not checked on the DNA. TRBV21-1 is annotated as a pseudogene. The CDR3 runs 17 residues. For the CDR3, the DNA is TGTGCCAGCAGACTGAAGGGGCGCAGGACTAGCGACAATGAGCAGTTCTTC. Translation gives CASRLKGRRTSDNEQFF.

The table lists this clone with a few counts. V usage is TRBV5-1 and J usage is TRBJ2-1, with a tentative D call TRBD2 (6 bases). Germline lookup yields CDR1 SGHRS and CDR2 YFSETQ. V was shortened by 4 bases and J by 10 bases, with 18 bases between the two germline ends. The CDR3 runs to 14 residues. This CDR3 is CASSATGLTPEQFF. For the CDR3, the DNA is TGCGCCAGCAGCGCGACGGGACTCACACCCGAGCAGTTCTTC.

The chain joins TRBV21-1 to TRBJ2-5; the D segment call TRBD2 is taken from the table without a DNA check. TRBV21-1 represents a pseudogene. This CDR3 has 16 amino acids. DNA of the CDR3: TGTGCCAGCAGCCCCCCCTCGGGAGGGGACCAAGAGACCCAGTACTTC. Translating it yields CASSPPSGGDQETQYF.

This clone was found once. CDR3 DNA sequence: TGTGCCAGCAGCGTCGGAAGCTCCGGGGAGCTGTTTTTT. This translates into CASSVGSSGELFF. The genes are TRBV9 and TRBJ2-2, with D uncertain. The ends were cut back, 2 bases at V and 6 bases at J, with 8 bases in the middle. The CDR3 consists of 13 residues. In germline, CDR1 is SGDLS, CDR2 YYNGEE.

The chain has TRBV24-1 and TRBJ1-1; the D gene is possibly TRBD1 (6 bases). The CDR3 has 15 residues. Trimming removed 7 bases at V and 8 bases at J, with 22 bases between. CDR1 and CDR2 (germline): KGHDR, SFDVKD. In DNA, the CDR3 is TGTGCCACCAGGGGAGGGGGGACGGGGGAACAGGAAGCTTTCTTT. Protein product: CATRGGGTGEQEAFF.

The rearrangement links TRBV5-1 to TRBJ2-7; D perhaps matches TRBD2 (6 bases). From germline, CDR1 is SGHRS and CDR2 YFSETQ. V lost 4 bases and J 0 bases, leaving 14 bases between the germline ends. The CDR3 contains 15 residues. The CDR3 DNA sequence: TGCGCCAGCAGCCCTGCGGGAACGAGCTCCTACGAGCAGTACTTC. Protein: CASSPAGTSSYEQYF.

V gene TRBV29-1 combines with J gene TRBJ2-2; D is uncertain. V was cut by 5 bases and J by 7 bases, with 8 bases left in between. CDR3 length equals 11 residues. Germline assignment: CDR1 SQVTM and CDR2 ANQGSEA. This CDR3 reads CSVSGYGELFF. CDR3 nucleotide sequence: TGCAGCGTTTCGGGTTACGGGGAGCTGTTTTTT.

DNA for the CDR3: TGTGCCATAGCAGGGACAGCCTACAATGAGCAGTTCTTC. This encodes CAIAGTAYNEQFF. The rearrangement uses TRBV10-3 and TRBJ2-1; 7 bases agree with TRBD1. Germline V lookup: CDR1 ENHRY, CDR2 SYGVKD. This CDR3 has 13 amino acids. The junction had 4 bases not matched to a gene; V was cut back by 9 bases and J by 2 bases.

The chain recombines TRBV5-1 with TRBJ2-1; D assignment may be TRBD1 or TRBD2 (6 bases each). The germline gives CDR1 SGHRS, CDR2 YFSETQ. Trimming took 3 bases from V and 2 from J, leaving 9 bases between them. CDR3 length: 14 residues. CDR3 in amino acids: CASSYREAYNEQFF. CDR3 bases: TGCGCCAGCAGCTACAGGGAGGCCTACAATGAGCAGTTCTTC.

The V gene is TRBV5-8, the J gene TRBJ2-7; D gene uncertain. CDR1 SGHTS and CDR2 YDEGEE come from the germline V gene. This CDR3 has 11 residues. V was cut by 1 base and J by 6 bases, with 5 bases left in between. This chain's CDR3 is CASSLMSEQYF. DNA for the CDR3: TGTGCCAGCAGCTTGATGAGCGAGCAGTACTTC.

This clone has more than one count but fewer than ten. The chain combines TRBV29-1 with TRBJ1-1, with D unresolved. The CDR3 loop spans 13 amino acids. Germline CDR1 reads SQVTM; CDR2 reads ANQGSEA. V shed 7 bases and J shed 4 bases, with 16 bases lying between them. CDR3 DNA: TGCAGCGGTTCAGCGGGCCGGGGCACTGAAGCTTTCTTT. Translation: CSGSAGRGTEAFF.

This CDR3 reads CASSPRGQGPYQPQHF. Here the CDR3 DNA reads TGTGCCAGCTCACCTCGGGGGCAGGGACCGTATCAGCCCCAGCATTTT. The chain carries TRBV18 and TRBJ1-5; TRBD1 might be the D (6 bases). The germline V gene has CDR1 KGHSH and CDR2 LQKENI. The CDR3 covers 16 residues. The V gene lost 3 bases and the J gene lost 5 bases, with 17 bases spanning the gap.

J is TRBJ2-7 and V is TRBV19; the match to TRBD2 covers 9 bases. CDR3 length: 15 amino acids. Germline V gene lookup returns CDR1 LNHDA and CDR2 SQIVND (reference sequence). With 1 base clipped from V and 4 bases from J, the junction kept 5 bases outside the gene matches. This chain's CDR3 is CASSIVASGRYEQYF. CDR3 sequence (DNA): TGTGCCAGTAGTATAGTAGCCAGCGGGAGGTACGAGCAGTACTTC.

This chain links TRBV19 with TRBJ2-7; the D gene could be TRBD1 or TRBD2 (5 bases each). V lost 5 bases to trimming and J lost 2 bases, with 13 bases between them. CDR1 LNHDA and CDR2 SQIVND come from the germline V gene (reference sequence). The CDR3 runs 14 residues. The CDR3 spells CASSAGDGTYEQYF. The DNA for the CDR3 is TGTGCCAGTAGTGCCGGGGACGGCACCTACGAGCAGTACTTC.

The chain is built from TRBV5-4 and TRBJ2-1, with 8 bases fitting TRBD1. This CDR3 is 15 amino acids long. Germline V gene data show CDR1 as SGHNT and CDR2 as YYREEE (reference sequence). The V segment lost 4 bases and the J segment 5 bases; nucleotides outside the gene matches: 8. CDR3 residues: CASSPPRQGNNEQFF. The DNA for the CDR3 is TGTGCCAGCAGCCCTCCGAGACAGGGGAACAATGAGCAGTTCTTC.

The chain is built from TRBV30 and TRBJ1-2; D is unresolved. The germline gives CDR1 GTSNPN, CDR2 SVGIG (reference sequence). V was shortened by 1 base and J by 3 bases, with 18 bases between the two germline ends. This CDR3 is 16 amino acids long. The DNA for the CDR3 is TGTGCCTGGAGTGGCGGACGGACTAGATCATACTATGGCTACACCTTC. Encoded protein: CAWSGGRTRSYYGYTF.

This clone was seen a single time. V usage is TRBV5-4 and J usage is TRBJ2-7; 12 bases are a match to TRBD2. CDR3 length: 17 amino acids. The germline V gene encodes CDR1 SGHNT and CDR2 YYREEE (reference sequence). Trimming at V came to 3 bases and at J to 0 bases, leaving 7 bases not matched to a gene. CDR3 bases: TGTGCCAGCAGCTCCGCTCGGACTAGCGGGATCTCCTACGAGCAGTACTTC. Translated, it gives CASSSARTSGISYEQYF. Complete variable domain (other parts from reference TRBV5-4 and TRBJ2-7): ETGVTQSPTHLIKTRGQQVTLRCSSQSGHNTVSWYQQALGQGPQFIFQYYREEENGRGNFPPRFSGLQFPNYSSELNVNALELDDSALYLCASSSARTSGISYEQYFGPGTRLTVT.

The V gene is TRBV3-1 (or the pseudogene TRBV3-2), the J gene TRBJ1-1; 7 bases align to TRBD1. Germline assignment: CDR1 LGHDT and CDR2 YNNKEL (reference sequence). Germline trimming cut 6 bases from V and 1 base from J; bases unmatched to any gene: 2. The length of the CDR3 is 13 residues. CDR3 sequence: CASSGQENTEAFF. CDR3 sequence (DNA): TGTGCCAGCAGTGGACAGGAGAACACTGAAGCTTTCTTT.